The 29 T cell receptor beta chains below all came from one sample that was sequenced in a study of blood T cell repertoires in COVID-19. Measured with immunoSEQ multiplex PCR; TCRdb has only the in-frame clones, and not every one. This table holds approximately 190,000 clones, approximately 80% found once. Sequencing was carried out using peripheral blood. The receptors originated from a man aged 55 to 69 with acute or convalescent COVID-19.

This chain connects TRBV10-3 to TRBJ1-4; possible D gene TRBD1, 6 bases. Per the germline V gene, CDR1 is ENHRY and CDR2 is SYGVKD. The CDR3 is 11 residues long. V lost 11 bases to trimming and J lost 8 bases, with 12 bases between them. The CDR3, as DNA: TGTGCCTTGCAGGGGTGGGAAAAACTGTTTTTT. Translated, it gives CALQGWEKLFF.

The chain carries TRBV27 and TRBJ2-3, with 8 positions matching TRBD2. The CDR3 runs 14 residues. Germline V gene sequence: CDR1 MNHEY, CDR2 SMNVEV (reference sequence). Trimming took 3 bases from V and 6 from J; bases not matched to a gene: 5. The CDR3, as DNA: TGTGCCAGCAGTTTGGGACTAGGGTTTGATACGCAGTATTTT. Translated: CASSLGLGFDTQYF.

The chain has TRBV6-4 and TRBJ2-7; TRBD2 matches at 12 bases. The CDR3 has 16 residues. The germline gives CDR1 MRHNA, CDR2 SNTAGT. The junction had 7 bases not matched to a gene; V was cut back by 3 bases and J by 4 bases. The CDR3 bases are TGTGCCAGCAGTGAATCCGGGACTAGCGGGCTTTACGAGCAGTACTTC. This translates into CASSESGTSGLYEQYF.

This clone was recorded a few times. The V call is TRBV15, the J call TRBJ2-2; 11 nucleotides align to TRBD1. The CDR3 runs to 16 residues. The germline CDR1 and CDR2 sequences are LNHNV and YYDKDF (reference sequence). V gave up 7 bases and J gave up 4 bases; unmatched junction bases: 8. CDR3 in amino acids: CATTLRTGGLTGELFF. The CDR3 DNA reads as TGTGCCACCACCCTGAGGACAGGGGGCCTCACCGGGGAGCTGTTTTTT.

The count of this clone is one. This sequence joins TRBV7-2 and TRBJ1-1; D remains unclear. The CDR3 sequence is 12 residues long. CDR1 and CDR2 (germline): SGHTA, FQGNSA. V was clipped by 2 bases and J by 5 bases, with 6 bases between them. The CDR3 DNA is TGTGCCAGCAGCTTACAGGTGACTGAAGCTTTCTTT. As protein: CASSLQVTEAFF. Variable domain in full (rest from reference TRBV7-2 and TRBJ1-1): GAGVSQSPSNKVTEKGKDVELRCDPISGHTALYWYRQSLGQGLEFLIYFQGNSAPDKSGLPSDRFSAERTGGSVSTLTIQRTQQEDSAVYLCASSLQVTEAFFGQGTRLTVV.

This clone was seen more than once but under ten times. The chain employs TRBV28 and TRBJ1-3; 8 bases line up with TRBD1. CDR1 and CDR2 (germline): MDHEN, SYDVKM. V gave up 2 bases and J gave up 3 bases; unmatched junction bases: 3. CDR3 length equals 15 residues. The CDR3 here is CASSLPGTGGNTIYF. The CDR3 DNA follows: TGTGCCAGCAGTTTACCTGGGACAGGTGGAAACACCATATATTTT.

The chain employs TRBV5-1 and TRBJ1-4; TRBD1 aligns across 11 bases. CDR3 size: 14 residues. The germline gives CDR1 SGHRS, CDR2 YFSETQ. V lost 3 bases, J lost 7 bases, and 2 bases stayed unmatched. CDR3 sequence (DNA): TGCGCCAGCAGCTGGACAGGGGGCAGTGAAAAACTGTTTTTT. This encodes CASSWTGGSEKLFF.

The chain carries TRBV5-1 and TRBJ2-1, with TRBD2 matching over 10 bases. The germline V gene has CDR1 SGHRS and CDR2 YFSETQ. CDR3 length equals 17 residues. The V and J ends lost 1 base and 2 bases, in that order; junction bases with no gene match: 6. CDR3 sequence (DNA): TGCGCCAGCAGCTTGAGTAGCGGGGGGCCGGCCTACAATGAGCAGTTCTTC. This codes for CASSLSSGGPAYNEQFF.

This clone was seen only a few times. The rearrangement joins TRBV7-2 to TRBJ1-2, with 10 bases aligning to TRBD1. V was pared by 5 bases and J by 8 bases, with 8 bases of the junction left unmatched. From germline, CDR1 is SGHTA and CDR2 FQGNSA. This CDR3 spans 14 amino acids. The DNA for the CDR3 is TGTGCCAGCAGCGCTGACAGGGGGCGCAGGGGCTACACCTTC. Translating it yields CASSADRGRRGYTF.

The CDR3 DNA reads TGTGCCAGCAGCTTAGATCCGTTCTACAATGAGCAGTTCTTC. Amino acid sequence: CASSLDPFYNEQFF. The rearrangement uses TRBV7-9 and TRBJ2-1, with unresolved D. V was cut by 1 base and J by 3 bases, with 7 bases left in between. The CDR3 contains 14 residues. CDR1 is SEHNR and CDR2 is FQNEAQ in the germline V gene (reference sequence). Combining the CDR3 with reference TRBV7-9 and TRBJ2-1 gives the whole variable domain DTGVSQNPRHKITKRGQNVTFRCDPISEHNRLYWYRQTLGQGPEFLTYFQNEAQLEKSRLLSDRFSAERPKGSFSTLEIQRTEQGDSAMYLCASSLDPFYNEQFFGPGTRLTVL.

This rearrangement joins TRBV15 to TRBJ1-6; 7 bases are shared with TRBD1. CDR1 LNHNV and CDR2 YYDKDF come from the germline V gene (reference sequence). The J segment lost 8 bases and the V segment lost 5 bases, leaving 15 bases of the junction unmatched. The CDR3 spans 17 residues. CDR3 sequence: CATSRGRGTAGDSPLHF. The CDR3 nucleotides read TGTGCCACCAGCCGCGGCCGAGGGACAGCTGGAGATTCACCCCTCCACTTT.

This chain joins TRBV28 and TRBJ1-5, with TRBD1 matching over 9 bases. V dropped 6 bases and J dropped 5; count of bases not matched to a gene: 5. CDR3 length equals 14 residues. Germline CDR1 and CDR2: MDHEN and SYDVKM. The CDR3 reads CASSPTGGYQPQHF. DNA of the CDR3: TGTGCCAGCAGCCCGACAGGGGGTTATCAGCCCCAGCATTTT.

There are a few counts of this clone. At the DNA level, this CDR3 is encoded by other sequences in the same sample as well. The chain recombines TRBV9 with TRBJ1-3; the D gene is possibly TRBD1 (6 bases). CDR1 and CDR2 from the germline V gene are SGDLS and YYNGEE. The ends were cut back, 0 bases at V and 0 bases at J, with 13 bases in the middle. CDR3 length: 17 amino acids. CDR3 nucleotides: TGTGCCAGCAGCGTAGAGGGGGATTTGGGCTCTGGAAACACCATATATTTT. Its protein is CASSVEGDLGSGNTIYF.

CDR3 DNA sequence: TGTGCCAGCAGAACGGTCGGGGAGCTGTTTTTT. Translating it yields CASRTVGELFF. V is TRBV6-5 and J is TRBJ2-2; the D is unclear. Germline CDR1 reads MNHEY; CDR2 reads SVGAGI. The V gene lost 6 bases and the J gene lost 7 bases, with 6 bases spanning the gap. The CDR3 has 11 amino acids.

The chain combines TRBV10-1 with TRBJ2-1; no definite D call. V lost 6 bases and J lost 14, with 11 bases in between. Germline CDR1 is WNHNN and CDR2 is SYGVQD (reference sequence). There are 10 residues in the CDR3. The CDR3 sequence is CASRLELEFF. DNA of the CDR3: TGCGCCAGCAGGTTAGAGTTAGAGTTCTTC.

This chain links TRBV5-1 with TRBJ1-1, with 11 bases that match TRBD1. Trimming took 4 bases from V and 1 from J; bases not matched to a gene: 3. Germline assignment: CDR1 SGHRS and CDR2 YFSETQ. There are 15 residues in the CDR3. The CDR3 loop reads CASSAGTGGNTEAFF. The CDR3 region has the DNA TGCGCCAGCAGCGCAGGGACAGGGGGGAACACTGAAGCTTTCTTT.

This clone has just one count. The germline gene is not matched at one end of the junction; a read error may be the cause. Other DNA sequences from this sample encode an identical CDR3 as well. The chain employs TRBV24-1 and TRBJ2-1; possible D gene TRBD1, 7 bases. The germline V gene encodes CDR1 KGHDR and CDR2 SFDVKD. CDR3 size: 17 residues. CDR3 amino acids: CATSEKAQGRWNDEQFF. CDR3 DNA sequence: TGCGCCACCAGTGAGAAAGCACAGGGGAGGTGGAACGATGAGCAGTTCTTC.

The chain uses TRBV5-1 and TRBJ2-5; D is possibly TRBD2 (6 bases). CDR3 length: 14 residues. From germline, CDR1 is SGHRS and CDR2 YFSETQ. The germline V and J ends were trimmed by 3 bases and 7 bases, with 16 bases remaining between them. The CDR3, as DNA: TGCGCCAGCAGCTCCGTCGGGGGATTCGGGACCCAGTACTTC. This translates into CASSSVGGFGTQYF.

About this clone itself: Within the sample, other DNA sequences also encode this same CDR3. This sequence joins TRBV12-3 or TRBV12-4 and TRBJ2-7; the D is unclear. The V end was cut by 6 bases, the J end by 1 base, with 4 bases between. CDR3 length: 11 residues. The CDR3 DNA reads as TGTGCCAGCAGCCCATCCTACGAGCAGTACTTC. It yields the protein CASSPSYEQYF.

The chain links TRBV5-4 to TRBJ2-1; D may be TRBD1 (6 bases). Between the trimmed V and J ends, which lost 2 bases and 0 bases, there was a span of 15 bases. Germline lookup yields CDR1 SGHNT and CDR2 YYREEE (reference sequence). This CDR3 spans 17 amino acids. CDR3 in amino acids: CASSLGGGSSSYNEQFF. The CDR3 DNA reads TGTGCCAGCAGCTTAGGTGGGGGCTCTAGCTCCTACAATGAGCAGTTCTTC.

This chain connects TRBV6-1 to TRBJ1-1; possibly TRBD1 for D (6 bases). Trimming left V 2 bases short and J 5 bases short, with 9 bases between. Per germline, CDR1 MNHNS and CDR2 SASEGT. The CDR3 consists of 13 residues. CDR3 protein: CASSETGLTEAFF. DNA for the CDR3: TGTGCCAGCAGTGAAACAGGGTTGACTGAAGCTTTCTTT.

CDR3 amino acids: CATSRGGPLANYGYTF. CDR3 coding DNA: TGTGCCACCAGCAGAGGGGGGCCCCTAGCTAACTATGGCTACACCTTC. The genes are TRBV15 and TRBJ1-2, with D perhaps matching TRBD1 (6 bases). V lost 1 base, J lost 0 bases, and 12 bases lay in between. The CDR3 length is 16 residues. Germline V gives CDR1 LNHNV, CDR2 YYDKDF (reference sequence).

The count of this clone is one. The junction does not match germline at one end; this may be a read error. This sequence joins TRBV3-1 (or the pseudogene TRBV3-2) and TRBJ1-4, with D possibly being TRBD1 (5 bases). CDR1 LGHDT and CDR2 YNNKEL come from the germline V gene (reference sequence). The CDR3 covers 14 residues. CDR3 bases: TGTGCCAGCAGCCGGGGCCTTGTAAATGAAAGACTGTTTTTT. This encodes CASSRGLVNERLFF.

The gene calls are TRBV4-2 and TRBJ1-4, with TRBD1 matching over 9 bases. V dropped 4 bases and J dropped 9; count of bases not matched to a gene: 18. The CDR3 has 18 amino acids. Germline V CDR1 and CDR2: LGHNA, YNFKEQ. CDR3 sequence: CASSPEPGGGQGRQKLFF. The CDR3 nucleotides read TGTGCCAGCAGCCCAGAACCGGGGGGGGGACAGGGACGACAAAAACTGTTTTTT.

The chain links TRBV30 to TRBJ1-5; maybe TRBD1 (5 bases). V lost 3 bases and J lost 2, with 14 bases in between. The CDR3 has 15 amino acids. Germline CDR1 is GTSNPN and CDR2 is SVGIG (reference sequence). Written as DNA, the CDR3 is TGTGCCTGGAGCGCAGGGTCCATGGGCAATCAGCCCCAGCATTTT. This gives the protein CAWSAGSMGNQPQHF. Based on the CDR3 plus reference TRBV30 and TRBJ1-5, the full variable domain is SQTIHQWPATLVQPVGSPLSLECTVEGTSNPNLYWYRQAAGRGLQLLFYSVGIGQISSEVPQNLSASRPQDRQFILSSKKLLLSDSGFYLCAWSAGSMGNQPQHFGDGTRLSIL.

CDR3 loop: CASSYPQRGKKLFF. In nucleotides, the CDR3 is TGTGCCAGCAGTTACCCGCAAAGGGGAAAAAAACTGTTTTTT. The gene calls are TRBV6-2 or TRBV6-3 and TRBJ1-4; the D gene is possibly TRBD1 (5 bases). Deletions cut 2 bases from V and 9 bases from J, with 13 bases between. The germline V gene encodes CDR1 MNHEY and CDR2 SVGEGT. The CDR3 runs 14 residues.

This chain links TRBV6-1 with TRBJ1-5; D gene unclear. V was clipped by 3 bases and J by 7 bases, with 16 bases between them. The CDR3 contains 15 residues. Germline V gene sequence: CDR1 MNHNS, CDR2 SASEGT. Here the CDR3 reads CASSEAGVNFQPQHF. DNA of the CDR3: TGTGCCAGCAGTGAGGCGGGCGTAAATTTCCAGCCCCAGCATTTT.

The chain links TRBV10-3 to TRBJ1-5; D remains ambiguous. V lost 4 bases, J lost 0 bases, and 4 bases lay in between. This CDR3 contains 13 residues. The germline CDR1 and CDR2 sequences are ENHRY and SYGVKD. The CDR3 here is CAISAGSNQPQHF. The CDR3 nucleotides read TGTGCCATCAGTGCCGGTAGCAATCAGCCCCAGCATTTT.

The gene calls are TRBV15 and TRBJ2-4, with 10 nucleotides matching TRBD1. CDR3 length: 14 residues. CDR1 is LNHNV and CDR2 is YYDKDF in the germline V gene (reference sequence). V gave up 4 bases and J gave up 8 bases; unmatched junction bases: 5. The CDR3 protein is CATSNPTGGDIQYF. The CDR3 bases are TGTGCCACCAGCAACCCGACAGGGGGCGACATTCAGTACTTC.